This T cell receptor (beta chain) was identified during a study of CD8 T cells in ankylosing spondylitis. V was clipped by 5 bases and J by 7 bases, with 12 bases between them. Germline lookup yields CDR1 SEHNR and CDR2 FQNEAQ (reference sequence). The CDR3 contains 12 residues. Findings and caveats of the study: Earlier literature documents some of the motif variants in reactive arthritis synovial fluid and blood.

Worth noting for this clonotype: The antigen is not known.

TCRdb reprocessed the 5' RACE reads via MiXCR and lists one record per CDR3 protein. The sample records a few hundred thousand distinct CDR3 sequences, around 20% being singletons. Sequencing input: blood, either unsorted or a sorted T cell fraction (not recorded which). The rearrangement joins TRBV7-9 to TRBJ2-7, with D perhaps matching TRBD2 (6 bases). This clonotype was sampled from a male donor with ankylosing spondylitis or in good health (not recorded which). Here the CDR3 reads CASSGGPGEQYF. In DNA form, the CDR3 reads TGTGCCAGCAGCGGAGGGCCTGGTGAGCAGTACTTC.